This TCR beta chain is drawn from a study of shared clonotypes between healthy human individuals. Study-wide context: Three plates each covered CD4 naive and memory; CD8 naive two, CD8 memory one.

Positively selected for CCR7, the CD45RO-negative cells used as naive CD8 cells excluded terminally differentiated effector memory CD45RA+ cells. The donors were adults (healthy and HIV-negative) with no recent acute infections or vaccinations. Sequencing was at deep level. The data were produced by immunoSEQ multiplex PCR, yet TCRdb's version contains in-frame clones alone and is incomplete. The table shows about 2 million clones, with about 95% occurring only once. V lost 1 base and J 0 bases, leaving 7 bases between the germline ends. This CDR3 is 14 amino acids long. CDR1 is MGHDK, CDR2 SYGVNS, per germline. Study findings and constraints: A few donors held about 5% of naive CD4 clonotypes in common.

Regarding this clone: Its matching antigen is unknown.

The sample comprised naive CD8+ T cells sorted from blood. The source of this sequence is a young man in good health. The V and J genes are TRBV25-1 and TRBJ2-7; no definite D call. CDR3 sequence (DNA): TGTGCCAGCAGTGAATTGGCGAACTCCTACGAGCAGTACTTC. Translated: CASSELANSYEQYF.